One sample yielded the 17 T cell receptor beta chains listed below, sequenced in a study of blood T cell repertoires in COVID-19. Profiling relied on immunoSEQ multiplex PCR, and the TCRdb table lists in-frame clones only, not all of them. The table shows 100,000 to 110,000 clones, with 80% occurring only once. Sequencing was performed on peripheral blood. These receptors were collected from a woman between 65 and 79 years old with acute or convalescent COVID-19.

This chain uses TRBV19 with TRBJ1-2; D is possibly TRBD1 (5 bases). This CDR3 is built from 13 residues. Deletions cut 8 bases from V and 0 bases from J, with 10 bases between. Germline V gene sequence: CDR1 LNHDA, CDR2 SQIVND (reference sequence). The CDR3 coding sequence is TGTGCCAGTGAGGAGACAGCTAACTATGGCTACACCTTC. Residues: CASEETANYGYTF. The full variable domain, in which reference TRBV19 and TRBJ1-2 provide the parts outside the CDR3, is DGGITQSPKYLFRKEGQNVTLSCEQNLNHDAMYWYRQDPGQGLRLIYYSQIVNDFQKGDIAEGYSVSREKKESFPLTVTSAQKNPTAFYLCASEETANYGYTFGSGTRLTVV.

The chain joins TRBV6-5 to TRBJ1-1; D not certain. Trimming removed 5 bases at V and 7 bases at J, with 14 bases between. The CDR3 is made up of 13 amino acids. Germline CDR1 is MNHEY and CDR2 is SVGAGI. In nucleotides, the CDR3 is TGTGCCAGCAGTCAAACTTCACGGAGTGAAGCTTTCTTT. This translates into CASSQTSRSEAFF.

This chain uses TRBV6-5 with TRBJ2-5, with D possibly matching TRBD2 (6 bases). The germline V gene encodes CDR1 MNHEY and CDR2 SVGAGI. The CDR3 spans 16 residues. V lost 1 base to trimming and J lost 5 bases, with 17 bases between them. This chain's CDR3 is CASSYWRLGGEETQYF. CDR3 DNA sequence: TGTGCCAGCAGTTACTGGCGTCTGGGCGGGGAGGAGACCCAGTACTTC.

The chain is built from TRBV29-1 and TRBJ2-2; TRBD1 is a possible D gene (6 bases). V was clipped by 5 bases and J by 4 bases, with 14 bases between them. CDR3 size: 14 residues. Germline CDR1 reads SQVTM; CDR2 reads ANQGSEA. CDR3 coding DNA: TGCAGCGTTAGTCCCCAGGGGCGCACCGGGGAGCTGTTTTTT. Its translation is CSVSPQGRTGELFF.

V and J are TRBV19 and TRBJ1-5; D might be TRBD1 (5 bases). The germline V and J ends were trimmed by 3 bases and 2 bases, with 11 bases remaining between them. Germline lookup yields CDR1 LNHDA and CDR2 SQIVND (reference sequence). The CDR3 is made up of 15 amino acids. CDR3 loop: CASSILGLRNQPQHF. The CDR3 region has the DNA TGTGCCAGTAGTATTCTGGGACTGCGCAATCAGCCCCAGCATTTT.

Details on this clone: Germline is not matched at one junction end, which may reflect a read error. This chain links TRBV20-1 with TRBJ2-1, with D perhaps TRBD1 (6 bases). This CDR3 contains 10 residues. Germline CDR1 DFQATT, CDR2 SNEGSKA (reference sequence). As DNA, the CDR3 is TGCAGTGCTAGCCGGGACAAGGACCTCTTC. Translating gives CSASRDKDLF.

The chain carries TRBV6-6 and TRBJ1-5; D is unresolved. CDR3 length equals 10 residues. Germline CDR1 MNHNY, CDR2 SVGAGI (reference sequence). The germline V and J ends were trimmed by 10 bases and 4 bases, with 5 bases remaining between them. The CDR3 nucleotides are TGTGCCACCTCTAATCAGCCCCAGCATTTT. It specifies CATSNQPQHF.

The CDR3 is CATSRLSDTEAFF. Here the CDR3 DNA reads TGTGCCACCAGCAGATTGAGTGACACTGAAGCTTTCTTT. The chain couples TRBV15 to TRBJ1-1; no clear D gene. Trimming removed 2 bases from V and 3 bases from J, with 7 bases in between. Germline lookup yields CDR1 LNHNV and CDR2 YYDKDF (reference sequence). This CDR3 region has 13 residues.

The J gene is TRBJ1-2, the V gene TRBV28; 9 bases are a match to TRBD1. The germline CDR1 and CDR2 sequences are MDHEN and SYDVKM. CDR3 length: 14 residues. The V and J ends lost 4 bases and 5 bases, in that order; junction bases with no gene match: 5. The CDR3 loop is CASSYSGTGYGYTF. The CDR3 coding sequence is TGTGCCAGCAGTTACTCCGGGACAGGGTATGGCTACACCTTC.

The DNA for the CDR3 is TGTGCCAGTACGATCGGGGGTCTGAACTATGGCTACACCTTC. The encoded protein is CASTIGGLNYGYTF. The J gene is TRBJ1-2, the V gene TRBV19; the D gene is possibly TRBD1 (5 bases). The CDR3 runs 14 residues. V lost 7 bases to trimming and J lost 2 bases, with 14 bases between them. The germline V gene has CDR1 LNHDA and CDR2 SQIVND (reference sequence).

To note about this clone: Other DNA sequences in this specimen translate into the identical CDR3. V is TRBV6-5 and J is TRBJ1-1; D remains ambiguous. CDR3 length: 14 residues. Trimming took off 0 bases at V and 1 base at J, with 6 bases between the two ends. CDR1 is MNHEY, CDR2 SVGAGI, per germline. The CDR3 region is CASSYSGGNTEAFF. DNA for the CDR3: TGTGCCAGCAGTTACTCAGGAGGGAACACTGAAGCTTTCTTT.

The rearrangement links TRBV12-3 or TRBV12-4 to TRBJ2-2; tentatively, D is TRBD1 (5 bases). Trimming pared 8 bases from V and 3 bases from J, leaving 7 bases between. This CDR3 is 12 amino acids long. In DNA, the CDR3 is TGTGCCAGCGGCAGGGACACCGGGGAGCTGTTTTTT. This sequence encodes CASGRDTGELFF.

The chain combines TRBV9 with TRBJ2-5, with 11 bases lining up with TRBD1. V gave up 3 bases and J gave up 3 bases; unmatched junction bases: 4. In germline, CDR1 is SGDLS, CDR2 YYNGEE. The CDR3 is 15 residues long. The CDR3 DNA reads TGTGCCAGCAGCGACCGGGACAGGGGGAAAGAGACCCAGTACTTC. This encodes CASSDRDRGKETQYF.

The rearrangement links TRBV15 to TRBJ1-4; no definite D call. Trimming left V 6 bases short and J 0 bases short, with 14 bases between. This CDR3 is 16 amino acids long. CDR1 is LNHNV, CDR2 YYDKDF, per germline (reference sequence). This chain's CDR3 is CATSRRTVSTNEKLFF. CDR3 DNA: TGTGCCACCAGTAGAAGAACGGTTTCAACTAATGAAAAACTGTTTTTT.

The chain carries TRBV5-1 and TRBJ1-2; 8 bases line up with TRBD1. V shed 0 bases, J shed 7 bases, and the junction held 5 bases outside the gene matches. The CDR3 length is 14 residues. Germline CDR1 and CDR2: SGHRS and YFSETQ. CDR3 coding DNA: TGCGCCAGCAGCTTGGGGACAGGGTTGGGTGGCTACACCTTC. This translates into CASSLGTGLGGYTF.

Here the CDR3 reads CASSLGSLSTDTQYF. The CDR3 DNA follows: TGCGCCAGCAGCTTGGGTTCTTTGTCCACAGATACGCAGTATTTT. The J gene is TRBJ2-3, the V gene TRBV5-1, with D unresolved. Trimming stripped 0 bases from V and 2 bases from J, with 10 bases between. Germline CDR1 SGHRS, CDR2 YFSETQ. The CDR3 spans 15 residues.

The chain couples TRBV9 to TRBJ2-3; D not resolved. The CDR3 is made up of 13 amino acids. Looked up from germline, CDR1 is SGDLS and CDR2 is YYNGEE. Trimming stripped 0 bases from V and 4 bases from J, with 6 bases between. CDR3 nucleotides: TGTGCCAGCAGCGTAGGGTTAGCAGATACGCAGTATTTT. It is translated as CASSVGLADTQYF.